The sequence of this TCR beta chain was determined in a study of CD8+ T cells in alopecia areata. Study at large: The tofacitinib course ran for 6 to 18 months and was followed by 6 months off drug.

Sequencing used cDNA as its template, made by extracting RNA and reverse transcribing it. Sequenced by immunoSEQ multiplex PCR; TCRdb stores in-frame clones only, minus some. The sample yields 110,000 or so clones, 56% seen once. Specified treatment: oral pan-JAK inhibitor, 5-10 mg twice daily. CD4+ and CD8+ T cells were sorted from PBMCs stained for CD3, CD4 and CD8. Trimming removed 5 bases from V and 5 bases from J, with 6 bases in between. CDR1 is DFQATT, CDR2 SNEGSKA, per germline (reference sequence). The CDR3 covers 10 residues. This chain uses TRBV20-1 with TRBJ2-5; no clear D gene. The input for sequencing was CD4+ T cells sorted from blood, taken at week 24, from a patient treated with tofacitinib. This TCR was sampled from a human donor with alopecia areata. Here the CDR3 reads CSAGWETQYF. The CDR3 nucleotides read TGCAGTGCTGGTTGGGAGACCCAGTACTTC.